One and the same sample provided the 10 T cell receptor beta chains below, sequenced in a study of blood T cell repertoires in COVID-19. The repertoire was sequenced with immunoSEQ multiplex PCR; TCRdb's copy has only in-frame clones and lacks some. This sample has 62,000 or so clones, with about 88% found just once. Material for sequencing was peripheral blood. These receptors were taken from a man aged 50 to 59 with active COVID-19.

The chain uses TRBV3-1 (or the pseudogene TRBV3-2) and TRBJ2-4; 15 bases map to TRBD2. V dropped 4 bases and J dropped 0; count of bases not matched to a gene: 4. Looked up from germline, CDR1 is LGHDT and CDR2 is YNNKEL (reference sequence). CDR3 length: 18 amino acids. CDR3 in DNA: TGTGCCAGCAGCCGCGGGACTAGCGGGGGGATAGCCAAAAACATTCAGTACTTC. Protein: CASSRGTSGGIAKNIQYF.

The CDR3 sequence is CASSQDSSSDSYEQYF. CDR3 sequence (DNA): TGCGCCAGCAGCCAAGATTCGAGTAGCGACTCCTACGAGCAGTACTTC. The rearrangement uses TRBV4-1 and TRBJ2-7; weak D call: TRBD2 (5 bases). Looked up from germline, CDR1 is MGHRA and CDR2 is YSYEKL. V shed 0 bases and J shed 0 bases, with 12 bases lying between them. The CDR3 has 16 residues.

This chain links TRBV19 with TRBJ2-3; the match to TRBD2 covers 11 bases. CDR1 is LNHDA, CDR2 SQIVND, per germline (reference sequence). The CDR3 is made up of 17 amino acids. Trimming at V came to 1 base and at J to 6 bases, leaving 9 bases not matched to a gene. The CDR3 nucleotides read TGTGCCAGTAGTATAGCAATAGCGGGGGGGCATCGGGATACGCAGTATTTT. Its protein is CASSIAIAGGHRDTQYF.

The gene calls are TRBV27 and TRBJ2-1, with 12 bases identical to TRBD2. This CDR3 has 18 amino acids. V shed 5 bases, J shed 3 bases, and the junction held 11 bases outside the gene matches. CDR1 MNHEY and CDR2 SMNVEV come from the germline V gene (reference sequence). CDR3: CASSNRLAGEPNYNEQFF. The CDR3, as DNA: TGTGCCAGCAGTAACCGACTAGCGGGGGAGCCCAACTACAATGAGCAGTTCTTC.

The rearrangement uses TRBV18 and TRBJ2-2, with 7 bases lining up with TRBD1. The V and J ends lost 0 bases and 7 bases, in that order; junction bases with no gene match: 5. Germline lookup yields CDR1 KGHSH and CDR2 LQKENI. The CDR3 runs to 15 residues. The CDR3 bases are TGTGCCAGCTCACCACCGGGCCACAGGGGCGGGGAGCTGTTTTTT. This gives the protein CASSPPGHRGGELFF.

The chain joins TRBV19 to TRBJ2-3; 9 bases align to TRBD2. The CDR3 spans 15 residues. Germline V CDR1 and CDR2: LNHDA, SQIVND (reference sequence). After removal of 4 bases from V and 4 bases from J, the junction contained 6 bases not matched to a gene. As DNA, the CDR3 is TGTGCCAGTAGTAAGGTGCGGGGGGGGGCAGATACGCAGTATTTT. Translation gives CASSKVRGGADTQYF.

This chain links TRBV2 with TRBJ2-1; D is undetermined. V lost 0 bases and J lost 10, with 4 bases in between. Germline values: CDR1 SNHLY, CDR2 FYNNEI. The CDR3 contains 11 residues. The CDR3 reads CASSEAREQFF. DNA for the CDR3: TGTGCCAGCAGTGAAGCTAGAGAGCAGTTCTTC.

This clone was detected once. This sequence joins TRBV2 and TRBJ2-1; TRBD2 matches at 10 bases. Per germline, CDR1 SNHLY and CDR2 FYNNEI. The CDR3 is made up of 14 amino acids. The trim removed 2 bases at V and 9 bases at J, leaving 4 bases unmatched. For the CDR3, the DNA is TGTGCCAGCAGTGAATTGGTAGCGGGGGGTGAGCAGTTCTTC. Translating gives CASSELVAGGEQFF.

V gene TRBV5-1 combines with J gene TRBJ1-2; D gene unclear. Germline-derived CDR1 and CDR2 are SGHRS and YFSETQ. V was clipped by 1 base and J by 2 bases, with 18 bases between them. This CDR3 has 17 amino acids. The CDR3 reads CASSLRGAQPGNYGYTF. The DNA for the CDR3 is TGCGCCAGCAGCTTGCGGGGTGCACAGCCGGGGAACTATGGCTACACCTTC.

CDR3 amino acids: CASSPPQQETQYF. In DNA, the CDR3 is TGTGCCAGCAGCCCCCCGCAGCAAGAGACCCAGTACTTC. The V gene is TRBV6-6, the J gene TRBJ2-5; no reliable D call. Per the germline V gene, CDR1 is MNHNY and CDR2 is SVGAGI (reference sequence). V lost 6 bases to trimming and J lost 2 bases, with 10 bases between them. This CDR3 has 13 amino acids.